Following are 30 T cell receptor beta chains from one sample sequenced in a study of blood T cell repertoires in COVID-19. Measured with immunoSEQ multiplex PCR; TCRdb has only the in-frame clones, and not every one. This table has around 300,000 clones, 80% to 90% appearing once. Sequencing was carried out using peripheral blood. All receptors derive from a woman under 40 with active or convalescent COVID-19.

The rearrangement links TRBV27 to TRBJ2-3, with 11 bases identical to TRBD2. Germline V gene lookup returns CDR1 MNHEY and CDR2 SMNVEV (reference sequence). Trimming at V came to 4 bases and at J to 6 bases, leaving 15 bases not matched to a gene. This CDR3 is built from 18 residues. The CDR3 loop is CASSSSPSSGGPPDTQYF. The DNA for the CDR3 is TGTGCCAGCAGTTCCTCCCCCTCTAGCGGGGGGCCTCCGGATACGCAGTATTTT.

This clone was counted a few times. This sequence joins TRBV4-1 and TRBJ1-1; D remains unclear. With 4 bases removed from V and 11 bases from J, the gap between germline ends came to 17 bases. The CDR3 consists of 13 residues. The germline CDR1 and CDR2 sequences are MGHRA and YSYEKL. The CDR3 loop is CASSRANRVGAFF. As DNA, the CDR3 is TGCGCCAGCAGCCGGGCTAACAGAGTTGGGGCTTTCTTT.

The chain couples TRBV7-2 to TRBJ1-2, with 9 bases fitting TRBD1. Trimming at V came to 0 bases and at J to 6 bases, leaving 2 bases not matched to a gene. This CDR3 is built from 14 residues. Germline assignment: CDR1 SGHTA and CDR2 FQGNSA. DNA for the CDR3: TGTGCCAGCAGCTTAGCTCGGACAGGGGATGGCTACACCTTC. Its protein is CASSLARTGDGYTF.

CDR3 DNA: TGTGCCAGCACCCTTTACTCCGGGACAGGCTACAATGAGCAGTTCTTC. This translates into CASTLYSGTGYNEQFF. The J gene is TRBJ2-1, the V gene TRBV7-9, with 8 bases aligning to TRBD1. V gave up 7 bases and J gave up 3 bases; unmatched junction bases: 11. Germline lookup yields CDR1 SEHNR and CDR2 FQNEAQ (reference sequence). This CDR3 spans 16 amino acids.

The rearrangement joins TRBV18 to TRBJ2-6, with D possibly being TRBD2 (5 bases). Germline CDR1 KGHSH, CDR2 LQKENI. CDR3 length: 19 residues. V was pared by 5 bases and J by 4 bases, with 24 bases between. The CDR3 region has the DNA TGTGCCAGCTCATCGGGCACCCGGGATCTCTATCAGGGGGCCAACGTCCTGACTTTC. Translating gives CASSSGTRDLYQGANVLTF.

The V call is TRBV18, the J call TRBJ1-4; possible D gene TRBD1, 5 bases. CDR1 KGHSH and CDR2 LQKENI come from the germline V gene. V lost 2 bases and J lost 7, with 14 bases in between. CDR3 length: 15 residues. For the CDR3, the DNA is TGTGCCAGCTCACCAATGCAGGGTATAGCTGAAAAACTGTTTTTT. It is translated as CASSPMQGIAEKLFF.

This chain uses TRBV2 with TRBJ1-2; 7 bases are shared with TRBD1. Germline CDR1 and CDR2: SNHLY and FYNNEI. V lost 3 bases to trimming and J lost 8 bases; unmatched junction nucleotides: 12. This CDR3 has 15 residues. The CDR3 bases are TGTGCCAGCAGTGAGAACGACAGGGTAGGAGAGGGCTACACCTTC. Translation gives CASSENDRVGEGYTF.

The genes are TRBV5-1 and TRBJ1-1; no reliable D call. V was clipped by 0 bases and J by 2 bases, with 14 bases between them. CDR1 and CDR2 (germline): SGHRS, YFSETQ. The CDR3 is made up of 16 amino acids. The DNA for the CDR3 is TGCGCCAGCAGCTTGGCCCTCGGAGGAGATAACACTGAAGCTTTCTTT. The encoded protein is CASSLALGGDNTEAFF.

The chain couples TRBV5-1 to TRBJ2-4; TRBD1 aligns across 8 bases. Germline CDR1 reads SGHRS; CDR2 reads YFSETQ. J lost 6 bases, V lost 3 bases, and 8 bases had no gene match. The CDR3 runs 15 residues. The CDR3 reads CASSWGSTGGNIQYF. The CDR3 DNA is TGCGCCAGCAGCTGGGGGTCAACAGGGGGAAACATTCAGTACTTC. The full variable domain, with the rest looked up from reference TRBV5-1 and TRBJ2-4, is KAGVTQTPRYLIKTRGQQVTLSCSPISGHRSVSWYQQTPGQGLQFLFEYFSETQRNKGNFPGRFSGRQFSNSRSEMNVSTLELGDSALYLCASSWGSTGGNIQYFGAGTRLSVL.

The chain is built from TRBV5-1 and TRBJ1-1; D might be TRBD1 (6 bases). Germline V gene data show CDR1 as SGHRS and CDR2 as YFSETQ. V lost 7 bases and J lost 4, with 14 bases in between. The CDR3 length is 13 residues. The CDR3 coding sequence is TGCGCCAGCGGGGAGGGGGAGGGCACTGAAGCTTTCTTT. It yields the protein CASGEGEGTEAFF.

The chain combines TRBV27 with TRBJ1-5; a possible D gene is TRBD1 (6 bases). V lost 7 bases, J lost 2 bases, and 18 bases lay in between. The CDR3 consists of 16 residues. CDR1 and CDR2 from the germline V gene are MNHEY and SMNVEV (reference sequence). The CDR3 spells CASKIGGGVRNQPQHF. In nucleotides, the CDR3 is TGTGCCAGCAAAATAGGGGGAGGGGTGCGCAATCAGCCCCAGCATTTT.

This clone has a single count. This chain connects TRBV5-8 to TRBJ1-5; 11 bases are shared with TRBD1. Germline CDR1 is SGHTS and CDR2 is YDEGEE. This CDR3 region has 19 residues. With 1 base clipped from V and 0 bases from J, the junction kept 9 bases outside the gene matches. Written as DNA, the CDR3 is TGTGCCAGCAGCTTGCTGGGACAGGGGGGAGCATATAGCAATCAGCCCCAGCATTTT. Its translation is CASSLLGQGGAYSNQPQHF.

CDR3 DNA: TGCAGCGTTTGGTCCGGGGGGGGCACTGAAGCTTTCTTT. It specifies CSVWSGGGTEAFF. The V gene is TRBV29-1, the J gene TRBJ1-1, with a possible D match to TRBD1 (5 bases). Germline CDR1 and CDR2: SQVTM and ANQGSEA. This CDR3 region has 13 residues. Trimming stripped 5 bases from V and 4 bases from J, with 14 bases between.

The J gene is TRBJ2-1, the V gene TRBV7-3; 8 positions match TRBD1. After removal of 5 bases from V and 4 bases from J, the junction contained 4 bases not matched to a gene. Germline loops: CDR1 SGHTA, CDR2 FQGTGA. The CDR3 extends over 14 amino acids. CDR3: CASSPDRAYNEQFF. The CDR3 DNA reads as TGTGCCAGCAGCCCGGACAGGGCGTACAATGAGCAGTTCTTC.

The chain has TRBV13 and TRBJ1-1; perhaps TRBD1 as D (5 bases). Germline assignment: CDR1 PRHDT and CDR2 FYEKMQ (reference sequence). The CDR3 consists of 13 residues. Trimming pared 2 bases from V and 4 bases from J, leaving 8 bases between. The CDR3 here is CASSLIRGTEAFF. The CDR3 DNA sequence: TGTGCCAGCAGCTTAATAAGGGGCACTGAAGCTTTCTTT.

The V and J genes are TRBV5-1 and TRBJ2-3; 13 bases align to TRBD2. Germline lookup yields CDR1 SGHRS and CDR2 YFSETQ. This CDR3 is 17 amino acids long. The trim removed 1 base at V and 3 bases at J, leaving 5 bases unmatched. The CDR3: CASSLTSGGARTDTQYF. As DNA, the CDR3 is TGCGCCAGCAGCTTGACTAGCGGGGGGGCCAGGACAGATACGCAGTATTTT.

The gene calls are TRBV27 and TRBJ1-4; 7 bases match TRBD1. Trimming removed 5 bases from V and 6 bases from J; junction bases left unmatched: 9. The CDR3 extends over 15 amino acids. From germline, CDR1 is MNHEY and CDR2 SMNVEV (reference sequence). This chain's CDR3 is CASSPNPGGHEKLFF. CDR3 nucleotides: TGTGCCAGCAGTCCTAACCCAGGGGGACATGAAAAACTGTTTTTT.

As concerns this clone: The same CDR3 is also encoded by other DNA sequences in this sample. V and J are TRBV2 and TRBJ1-4, with 7 bases fitting TRBD1. The germline V gene has CDR1 SNHLY and CDR2 FYNNEI. V lost 4 bases to trimming and J lost 5 bases; unmatched junction nucleotides: 1. This CDR3 has 13 residues. The CDR3 DNA reads as TGTGCCAGCAGTGGCAGGGGGAATGAAAAACTGTTTTTT. Translation gives CASSGRGNEKLFF.

The rearrangement uses TRBV27 and TRBJ2-2; D gene uncertain. V lost 8 bases to trimming and J lost 6 bases, with 13 bases between them. Per the germline V gene, CDR1 is MNHEY and CDR2 is SMNVEV (reference sequence). The CDR3 length is 13 residues. The chain's CDR3 is CASSSHIPGELFF. The DNA for the CDR3 is TGTGCCAGCTCCTCCCACATCCCCGGGGAGCTGTTTTTT.

This clone was observed a handful of times. V and J are TRBV19 and TRBJ2-7; 7 bases are a match to TRBD2. CDR3 length: 13 amino acids. The germline V gene encodes CDR1 LNHDA and CDR2 SQIVND (reference sequence). V shed 6 bases and J 6 bases; nucleotides not matched to a gene: 8. The CDR3 spells CASSPGLDREQYF. The CDR3 DNA reads as TGTGCCAGTAGCCCAGGACTAGATCGCGAGCAGTACTTC. Combining the CDR3 with reference TRBV19 and TRBJ2-7 gives the whole variable domain DGGITQSPKYLFRKEGQNVTLSCEQNLNHDAMYWYRQDPGQGLRLIYYSQIVNDFQKGDIAEGYSVSREKKESFPLTVTSAQKNPTAFYLCASSPGLDREQYFGPGTRLTVT.

The chain carries TRBV7-6 and TRBJ1-1, with a weak D call TRBD1 (5 bases). Germline CDR1 reads SGHVS; CDR2 reads FNYEAQ. The ends were cut back, 2 bases at V and 4 bases at J, with 8 bases in the middle. The CDR3 covers 13 residues. CDR3 bases: TGTGCCAGCAGCTTATCAGGGCTCACTGAAGCTTTCTTT. Translation gives CASSLSGLTEAFF.

The V gene is TRBV5-1, the J gene TRBJ2-5; TRBD2 matches at 7 bases. V gave up 2 bases and J gave up 2 bases; unmatched junction bases: 3. This CDR3 is built from 14 residues. Germline V lookup: CDR1 SGHRS, CDR2 YFSETQ. The CDR3 DNA follows: TGCGCCAGCAGCTTCGGGACTACACAAGAGACCCAGTACTTC. Translated: CASSFGTTQETQYF.

Only a few counts were recorded for this clone. The chain is built from TRBV10-3 and TRBJ1-2; D is uncertain. The V gene lost 2 bases and the J gene lost 6 bases, with 10 bases spanning the gap. The CDR3 loop spans 13 amino acids. Germline V gene sequence: CDR1 ENHRY, CDR2 SYGVKD. The CDR3 DNA reads TGTGCCATCAGTGAGGGCGTTCGGGATGGCTACACCTTC. The encoded protein is CAISEGVRDGYTF.

The gene calls are TRBV28 and TRBJ1-3; D not resolved. Trimming cost V 3 bases and J 0 bases, with 9 bases left between them. This CDR3 has 15 amino acids. Germline CDR1 MDHEN, CDR2 SYDVKM. The CDR3 DNA sequence: TGTGCCAGCAGTTTTATGTCGAGCTCTGGAAACACCATATATTTT. Encoded protein: CASSFMSSSGNTIYF.

The V and J genes are TRBV6-6 and TRBJ2-5; D remains ambiguous. This CDR3 is built from 13 residues. Per germline, CDR1 MNHNY and CDR2 SVGAGI (reference sequence). The V end lost 4 bases, the J end lost 4 bases, and 10 bases lay between the germline ends. CDR3 residues: CASSWKRRETQYF. The DNA of the CDR3 is TGTGCCAGCAGTTGGAAACGGAGAGAGACCCAGTACTTC.

The chain uses TRBV28 and TRBJ1-2; no clear D gene. The CDR3 length is 13 residues. CDR1 and CDR2 (germline): MDHEN, SYDVKM. Trimming removed 6 bases at V and 8 bases at J, with 16 bases between. CDR3 in DNA: TGTGCCAGCAGGAGGACCCAAAGCGGCGGCTACACCTTC. Encoded protein: CASRRTQSGGYTF.

This chain uses TRBV28 with TRBJ1-3, with 9 bases that match TRBD1. CDR3 length: 15 amino acids. Germline V lookup: CDR1 MDHEN, CDR2 SYDVKM. V trimming: 8 bases; J trimming: 1 base; junction bases outside the gene matches: 6. CDR3 nucleotides: TGTGCCAGCCTTCTTGGACAGGGGTCTGGAAACACCATATATTTT. Translated, it gives CASLLGQGSGNTIYF.

This chain joins TRBV4-3 and TRBJ1-2, with D perhaps matching TRBD1 (5 bases). This CDR3 is built from 14 residues. The V gene lost 4 bases and the J gene lost 2 bases, with 11 bases spanning the gap. The germline V gene has CDR1 LGHNA and CDR2 YSLEER. CDR3 DNA: TGCGCCAGCAGCCGCGGGACGGGGAACTATGGCTACACCTTC. Translation: CASSRGTGNYGYTF.

The chain recombines TRBV29-1 with TRBJ2-7, with 7 bases matching TRBD1. V shed 6 bases, J shed 0 bases, and the junction held 11 bases outside the gene matches. From germline, CDR1 is SQVTM and CDR2 ANQGSEA. The length of the CDR3 is 15 residues. CDR3 amino acids: CSVAGRQGLSYEQYF. DNA of the CDR3: TGCAGCGTAGCCGGACGACAGGGCCTCTCCTACGAGCAGTACTTC.

A few counts support this clone. The sample contains more than one DNA sequence encoding this CDR3. The V and J genes are TRBV19 and TRBJ1-5; unclear D gene. Germline V CDR1 and CDR2: LNHDA, SQIVND (reference sequence). The CDR3 length is 14 residues. V was pared by 5 bases and J by 0 bases, with 8 bases between. For the CDR3, the DNA is TGTGCCAGTAGTTTGGGCTATAGCAATCAGCCCCAGCATTTT. As protein: CASSLGYSNQPQHF.